These 18 T cell receptor beta chains share one sample of origin, sequenced in a study of beta chain features in type 1 diabetes. Overall study findings and caveats: Moderately but significantly shorter TCRB CDR3s were found in Type 1 diabetes patients in all four CD4+ subsets.

Every isolated RNA sample was fully reverse transcribed, so sequencing captured expressed TCRB transcripts. Produced via immunoSEQ multiplex PCR; TCRdb's table is partial and in-frame only. The table includes tens of thousands of clones, approximately 47% detected once. What these receptors recognize is not known. Material for sequencing was central memory CD4+ T cells from blood. The receptors here all came from a man aged 25 to 40 with type 1 diabetes.

The chain couples TRBV7-8 to TRBJ1-2, with 7 bases identical to TRBD1. Germline CDR1 reads SGHVS; CDR2 reads FQNEAQ. This CDR3 is built from 15 residues. The trim removed 4 bases at V and 4 bases at J, leaving 9 bases unmatched. Here the CDR3 DNA reads TGTGCCAGCAGCTCCCGCATAGACAGGGCCTATGGCTACACCTTC. It specifies CASSSRIDRAYGYTF.

The chain uses TRBV4-1 and TRBJ2-2; 9 nucleotides agree with TRBD2. In germline, CDR1 is MGHRA, CDR2 YSYEKL. V lost 1 base to trimming and J lost 5 bases; unmatched junction nucleotides: 5. The CDR3 contains 16 residues. The CDR3 nucleotides are TGCGCCAGCAGCCAAGGCGCGGGAGGGCCGACCGGGGAGCTGTTTTTT. Translation gives CASSQGAGGPTGELFF.

This rearrangement joins TRBV10-2 to TRBJ1-1; 8 bases match TRBD1. This CDR3 is 16 amino acids long. Germline V gene lookup returns CDR1 WSHSY and CDR2 SAAADI. J was trimmed by 1 base and V by 0 bases; bases with no gene match: 4. CDR3 nucleotides: TGCGCCAGCAGTGAGTCGCCAGGGGGCTGGAACACTGAAGCTTTCTTT. Encoded protein: CASSESPGGWNTEAFF.

Details on this clone: One end of the junction fails to match germline, which may point to a read error. The chain recombines TRBV5-1 with TRBJ1-4, with TRBD1 as a possible D gene (6 bases). This CDR3 spans 15 amino acids. Germline lookup yields CDR1 SGHRS and CDR2 YFSETQ. CDR3 amino acids: CASRLGGPTNEKLFF. The CDR3 region has the DNA TGCGCCAGCAGATTGGGGGGGCCAACTAATGAAAAACTGTTTTTT.

The chain recombines TRBV7-9 with TRBJ2-1; D perhaps matches TRBD1 (5 bases). CDR3 length: 13 amino acids. The V and J ends lost 2 bases and 5 bases respectively, with 7 bases between them. Germline values: CDR1 SEHNR, CDR2 FQNEAQ (reference sequence). CDR3 DNA: TGTGCCAGCAGCTTATCACAGGACAATGAGCAGTTCTTC. Amino acid sequence: CASSLSQDNEQFF.

This clone has only a few counts. The rearrangement uses TRBV12-5 and TRBJ1-3; D gene ambiguous. Looked up from germline, CDR1 is LGHNT and CDR2 is FRNRAP. With 4 bases removed from V and 7 bases from J, the gap between germline ends came to 11 bases. The CDR3 spans 13 residues. The CDR3 reads CASGSGMVNTIYF. DNA for the CDR3: TGTGCTAGTGGTTCGGGTATGGTGAACACCATATATTTT.

This clone has just a few counts. V usage is TRBV7-9 and J usage is TRBJ2-1; no definite D call. Germline values: CDR1 SEHNR, CDR2 FQNEAQ (reference sequence). Trimming removed 5 bases from V and 7 bases from J, with 9 bases in between. The CDR3 extends over 12 amino acids. The DNA for the CDR3 is TGTGCCAGCAGCCCGACTGAAAATGAGCAGTTCTTC. This codes for CASSPTENEQFF.

This chain connects TRBV5-1 to TRBJ1-1, with a weak D call TRBD1 (6 bases). V lost 5 bases to trimming and J lost 0 bases, with 14 bases between them. CDR3 length: 15 residues. CDR1 and CDR2 from the germline V gene are SGHRS and YFSETQ. The CDR3 region is CASRSTGPMNTEAFF. The CDR3, as DNA: TGCGCCAGCAGATCGACAGGTCCAATGAACACTGAAGCTTTCTTT.

The chain combines TRBV29-1 with TRBJ2-3, with D perhaps matching TRBD2 (6 bases). The germline CDR1 and CDR2 sequences are SQVTM and ANQGSEA. The CDR3 loop spans 15 amino acids. The ends were cut back, 4 bases at V and 2 bases at J, with 16 bases in the middle. The CDR3 loop is CSVGPSSAPTDTQYF. The CDR3 DNA is TGCAGCGTTGGACCCTCTAGCGCCCCCACAGATACGCAGTATTTT.

The chain couples TRBV11-3 to TRBJ2-1; 11 nucleotides match TRBD2. V lost 1 base and J lost 5; bases outside the gene matches: 4. The CDR3 is 16 residues long. CDR1 and CDR2 (germline): SGHNT, YENEEA. The CDR3, as DNA: TGTGCCAGCAGCTTAGGAGGGACTAGCGGCCACAATGAGCAGTTCTTC. It translates to CASSLGGTSGHNEQFF.

V gene TRBV5-1 combines with J gene TRBJ2-7; possibly TRBD2 for D (6 bases). Germline V lookup: CDR1 SGHRS, CDR2 YFSETQ. The CDR3 loop spans 14 amino acids. V was shortened by 5 bases and J by 2 bases, with 14 bases between the two germline ends. The CDR3 DNA follows: TGCGCCAGCAGTAGGGCGGGCGGGACCTACGAGCAGTACTTC. Translated: CASSRAGGTYEQYF.

The chain uses TRBV11-2 and TRBJ2-2; unclear D gene. CDR1 and CDR2 from the germline V gene are SGHAT and FQNNGV. V dropped 4 bases and J dropped 8 bases, with 14 bases sitting between them. The CDR3 consists of 14 residues. The CDR3 DNA is TGTGCCAGCAGCTCTGGTAGTGTAACTGGGGAGCTGTTTTTT. Protein sequence: CASSSGSVTGELFF.

The rearrangement uses TRBV10-3 and TRBJ1-1; maybe TRBD1 (5 bases). V dropped 9 bases and J dropped 1 base, with 12 bases sitting between them. The germline gives CDR1 ENHRY, CDR2 SYGVKD. The CDR3 totals 13 residues. CDR3 protein: CAMTVASNTEAFF. The CDR3 coding sequence is TGTGCCATGACAGTGGCATCGAACACTGAAGCTTTCTTT.

This chain's CDR3 is CASSSTGEEDEKLFF. CDR3 sequence (DNA): TGTGCCAGCAGTTCTACAGGGGAAGAAGATGAAAAACTGTTTTTT. V usage is TRBV7-9 and J usage is TRBJ1-4; 7 bases map to TRBD1. Germline CDR1 is SEHNR and CDR2 is FQNEAQ (reference sequence). The CDR3 totals 15 residues. V dropped 6 bases and J dropped 6; count of bases not matched to a gene: 10.

In DNA form, the CDR3 reads TGTGCCAGCAGGACAGACAATTCACCCCTCCACTTT. Residues: CASRTDNSPLHF. The chain has TRBV2 and TRBJ1-6; tentatively, D is TRBD1 (5 bases). Trimming stripped 6 bases from V and 7 bases from J, with 7 bases between. CDR3 length equals 12 residues. Germline-derived CDR1 and CDR2 are SNHLY and FYNNEI.

This clone was observed a few times. The J gene is TRBJ2-1, the V gene TRBV5-6, with 11 bases matching TRBD2. The germline V gene encodes CDR1 SGHDT and CDR2 YYEEEE. V lost 2 bases and J lost 4; bases outside the gene matches: 2. The CDR3 is 15 residues long. The DNA of the CDR3 is TGTGCCAGCAGCTTCCGACTAGCGGGATACAATGAGCAGTTCTTC. Residues: CASSFRLAGYNEQFF.

This clone was counted only a few times. The same CDR3 arises from other DNA sequences in this sample as well. This chain links TRBV5-1 with TRBJ1-2; 7 bases match TRBD1. CDR1 SGHRS and CDR2 YFSETQ come from the germline V gene. V trimming: 5 bases; J trimming: 5 bases; junction bases outside the gene matches: 12. The CDR3 runs 15 residues. The CDR3, as DNA: TGCGCCAGCAGTCTGGAAGGGGGCCTAGGTTATGGCTACACCTTC. Amino acids: CASSLEGGLGYGYTF.

This sequence joins TRBV2 and TRBJ2-1; TRBD1 aligns across 7 bases. The CDR3 runs to 15 residues. The V gene end was trimmed by 1 base and the J gene end by 3 bases; junction bases not matched to a gene: 3. Germline loops: CDR1 SNHLY, CDR2 FYNNEI. The chain's CDR3 is CASSEVGQSYNEQFF. In nucleotides, the CDR3 is TGTGCCAGCAGTGAAGTGGGACAGAGCTACAATGAGCAGTTCTTC.